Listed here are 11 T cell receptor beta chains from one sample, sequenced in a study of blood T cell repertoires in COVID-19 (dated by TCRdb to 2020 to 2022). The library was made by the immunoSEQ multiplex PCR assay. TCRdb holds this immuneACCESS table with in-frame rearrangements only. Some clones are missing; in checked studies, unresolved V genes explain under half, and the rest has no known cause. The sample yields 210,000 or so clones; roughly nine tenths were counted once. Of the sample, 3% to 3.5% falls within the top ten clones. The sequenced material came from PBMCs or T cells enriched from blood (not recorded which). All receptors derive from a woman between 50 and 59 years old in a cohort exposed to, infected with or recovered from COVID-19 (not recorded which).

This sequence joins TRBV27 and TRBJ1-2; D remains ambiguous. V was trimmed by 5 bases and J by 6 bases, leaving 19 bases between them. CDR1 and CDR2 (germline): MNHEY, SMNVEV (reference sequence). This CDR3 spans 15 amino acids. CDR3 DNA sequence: TGTGCCAGCAGTCGGACCCGGGGTGGGTATAATGGCTACACCTTC. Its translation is CASSRTRGGYNGYTF.

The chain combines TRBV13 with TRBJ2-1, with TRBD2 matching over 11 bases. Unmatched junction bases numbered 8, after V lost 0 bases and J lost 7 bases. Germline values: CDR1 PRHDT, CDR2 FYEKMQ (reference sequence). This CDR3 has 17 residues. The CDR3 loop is CASSLGLDSGGANEQFF. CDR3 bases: TGTGCCAGCAGCTTAGGCCTCGATAGCGGGGGGGCTAATGAGCAGTTCTTC.

The CDR3 is CASSLVPAGPTGELFF. The CDR3 nucleotides are TGTGCCAGCAGCTTGGTTCCAGCGGGGCCCACCGGGGAGCTGTTTTTT. This chain joins TRBV5-5 and TRBJ2-2; TRBD2 matches 7 bases. CDR1 is SGHKS, CDR2 YYEKEE, per germline (reference sequence). The CDR3 is 16 amino acids. Trimming cost V 0 bases and J 4 bases; bases outside gene matches: 6.

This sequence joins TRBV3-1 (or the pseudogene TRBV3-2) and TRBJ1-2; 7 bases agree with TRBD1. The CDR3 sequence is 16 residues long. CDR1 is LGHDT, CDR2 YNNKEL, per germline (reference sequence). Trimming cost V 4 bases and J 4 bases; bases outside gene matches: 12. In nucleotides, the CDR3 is TGTGCCAGCAGCCCAATCGACAGGGTAGGTACCTATGGCTACACCTTC. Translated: CASSPIDRVGTYGYTF.

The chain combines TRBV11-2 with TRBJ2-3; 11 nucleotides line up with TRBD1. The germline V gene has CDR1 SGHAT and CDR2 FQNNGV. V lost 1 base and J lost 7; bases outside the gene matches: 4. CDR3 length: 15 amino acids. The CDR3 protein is CASSLGTGGLNTQYF. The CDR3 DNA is TGTGCCAGCAGCTTAGGGACAGGGGGCTTGAATACGCAGTATTTT.

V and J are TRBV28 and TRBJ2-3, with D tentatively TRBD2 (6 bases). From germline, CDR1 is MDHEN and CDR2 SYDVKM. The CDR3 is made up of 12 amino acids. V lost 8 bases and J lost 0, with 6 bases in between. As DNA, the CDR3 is TGTGCCAGCCGGGGGAGCACAGATACGCAGTATTTT. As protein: CASRGSTDTQYF.

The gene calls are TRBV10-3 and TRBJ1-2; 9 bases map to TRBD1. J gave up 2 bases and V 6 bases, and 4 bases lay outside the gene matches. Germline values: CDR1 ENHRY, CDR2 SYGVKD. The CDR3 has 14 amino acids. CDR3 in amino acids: CAIRRTGDNYGYTF. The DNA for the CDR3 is TGTGCCATCAGGCGGACAGGGGACAACTATGGCTACACCTTC.

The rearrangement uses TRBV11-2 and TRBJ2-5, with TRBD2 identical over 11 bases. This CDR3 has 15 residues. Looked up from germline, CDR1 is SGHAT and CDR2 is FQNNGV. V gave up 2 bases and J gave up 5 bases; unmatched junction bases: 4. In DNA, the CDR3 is TGTGCCAGCAGCTTACTAGCGGGGGGAGGTGAGACCCAGTACTTC. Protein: CASSLLAGGGETQYF.

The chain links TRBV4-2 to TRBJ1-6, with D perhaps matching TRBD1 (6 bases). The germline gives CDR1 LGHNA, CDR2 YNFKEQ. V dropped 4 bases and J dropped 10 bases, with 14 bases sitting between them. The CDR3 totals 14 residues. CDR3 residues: CASSPSEQGSPLHF. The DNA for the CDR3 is TGTGCCAGCAGCCCGTCAGAGCAGGGGTCACCCCTCCACTTT.

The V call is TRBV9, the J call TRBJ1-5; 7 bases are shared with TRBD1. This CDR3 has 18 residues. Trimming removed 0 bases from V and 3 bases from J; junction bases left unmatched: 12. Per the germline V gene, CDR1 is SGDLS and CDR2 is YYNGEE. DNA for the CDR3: TGTGCCAGCAGCGTAGTATGCCCCCGACAGGGATTCAATCAGCCCCAGCATTTT. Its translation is CASSVVCPRQGFNQPQHF.

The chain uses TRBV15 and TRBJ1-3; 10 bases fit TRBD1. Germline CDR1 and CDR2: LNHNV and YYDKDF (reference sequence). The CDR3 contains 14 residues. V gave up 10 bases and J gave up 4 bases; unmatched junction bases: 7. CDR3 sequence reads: CAIRQGAAGNTIYF. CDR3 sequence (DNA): TGTGCCATCAGACAGGGGGCGGCGGGAAACACCATATATTTT. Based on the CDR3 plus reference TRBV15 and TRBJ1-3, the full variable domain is DAMVIQNPRYQVTQFGKPVTLSCSQTLNHNVMYWYQQKSSQAPKLLFHYYDKDFNNEADTPDNFQSRRPNTSFCFLDIRSPGLGDTAMYLCAIRQGAAGNTIYFGEGSWLTVV.